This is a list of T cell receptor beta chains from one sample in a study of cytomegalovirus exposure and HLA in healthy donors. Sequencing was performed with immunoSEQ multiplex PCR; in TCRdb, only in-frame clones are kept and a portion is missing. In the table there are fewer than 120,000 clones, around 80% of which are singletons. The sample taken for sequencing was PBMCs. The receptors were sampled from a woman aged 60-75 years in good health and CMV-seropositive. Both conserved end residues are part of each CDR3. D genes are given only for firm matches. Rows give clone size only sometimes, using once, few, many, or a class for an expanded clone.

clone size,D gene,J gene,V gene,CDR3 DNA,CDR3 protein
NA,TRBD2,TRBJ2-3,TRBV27,TGTGCCAGCAGTCCTAGCGGGAGCACAGATACGCAGTATTTT,CASSPSGSTDTQYF
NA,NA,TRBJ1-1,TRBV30,TGTGCCTGGCATTCAGTGAACACTGAAGCTTTCTTT,CAWHSVNTEAFF
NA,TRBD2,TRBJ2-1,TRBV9,TGTGCCAGCAGCGCGAGGAACGGGCTAGCGGTTAACAATGAGCAGTTCTTC,CASSARNGLAVNNEQFF
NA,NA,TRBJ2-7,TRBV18,TGTGCCAGCTCACCCTCCCGGGACATCCTCTACGAGCAGTACTTC,CASSPSRDILYEQYF
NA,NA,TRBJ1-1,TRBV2,TGTGCCAGCAGGGGCCCACTGGATGAAGCTTTCTTT,CASRGPLDEAFF
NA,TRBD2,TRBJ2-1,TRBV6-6,TGTGCCAGCCAAGAGGGGACTAGATCATGGGATGAGCAGTTCTTC,CASQEGTRSWDEQFF
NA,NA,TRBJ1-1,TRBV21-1,TGTGCCAGCAGCAAGGGACATAGAAACACTGAAGCTTTCTTT,CASSKGHRNTEAFF
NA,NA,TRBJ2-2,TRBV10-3,TGTGCCATCAGTGAGTCGGATGTACAGGGATACACCGGGGAGCTGTTTTTT,CAISESDVQGYTGELFF
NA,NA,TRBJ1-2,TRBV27,TGTGCCAGCAGTTTATCGATCGGTGTCGGGGTATATGGCTACACCTTC,CASSLSIGVGVYGYTF
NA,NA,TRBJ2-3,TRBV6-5,TGTGCCAGCAGTTATTATAGTGCGACAGATACGCAGTATTTT,CASSYYSATDTQYF
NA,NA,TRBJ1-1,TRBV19,TGTGCCAGTTTGAGGTCCGGACAAGAAGCTTTCTTT,CASLRSGQEAFF
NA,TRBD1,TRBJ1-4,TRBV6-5,TGTGCCAGCAGTCCTCCGGGACAGCCTTGGGAAAAACTGTTTTTT,CASSPPGQPWEKLFF
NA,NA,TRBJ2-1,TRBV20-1,TGCAGTGCTGGTCAGGGGATGGTGGGCTTCTTC,CSAGQGMVGFF
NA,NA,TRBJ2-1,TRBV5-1,TGCGCCAGCATCGAGGGGGCGGGGGGATCTGAGCAGTTCTTC,CASIEGAGGSEQFF
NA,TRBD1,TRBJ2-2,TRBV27,TGTGCCAGCAGTTTAACCAGGGACAGGGCTACCGGGGAGCTGTTTTTT,CASSLTRDRATGELFF
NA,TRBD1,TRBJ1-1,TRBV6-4,TGTGCCAGCAGTCCCGGGACAGGGGGCTGGACTGAAGCTTTCTTT,CASSPGTGGWTEAFF
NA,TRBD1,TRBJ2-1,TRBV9,TGTGCCAGCAGCGTGACAGGGGGGTCCTACAATGAGCAGTTCTTC,CASSVTGGSYNEQFF
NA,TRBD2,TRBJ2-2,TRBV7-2,TGTGCCAGCAGCCCGACTAGCGGGAGGGCCGGCGGGGAGCTGTTTTTT,CASSPTSGRAGGELFF
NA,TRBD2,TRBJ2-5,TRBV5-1,TGCGCCAGCAGTACCCTAGCGGGAGATGAGACCCAGTACTTC,CASSTLAGDETQYF
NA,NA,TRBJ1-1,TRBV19,TGTGCCAGTAGTATAGTGTACGGGAAGAACTTAGAAGCTTTCTTT,CASSIVYGKNLEAFF
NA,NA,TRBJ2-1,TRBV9,TGTGCCAGCACCCCAACTGGAGGGCACAATGAGCAGTTCTTC,CASTPTGGHNEQFF
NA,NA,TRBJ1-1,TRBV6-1,TGTGCCAGCAGTGTACAGGGCTTCGGGACTGAAGCTTTCTTT,CASSVQGFGTEAFF
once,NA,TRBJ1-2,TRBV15,TGTGCCACCAGCGGTGGGGGGTTTGGCTACACCTTC,CATSGGGFGYTF
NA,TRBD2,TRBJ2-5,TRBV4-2,TGTGCCAGCAGCCAAGAAGTCCTCGCCTCGTTTTCTCAGGTAGCGGGAGTGGAGACCCAGTACTTC,CASSQEVLASFSQVAGVETQYF
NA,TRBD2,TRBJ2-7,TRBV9,TGTGCCAGCAGCGTAGCGGATATAGCGGGAGGCGAGCAGTACTTC,CASSVADIAGGEQYF
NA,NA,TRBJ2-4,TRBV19,TGTGCCAGTAGTGGCTGGGGGGTAGCGGACGAAAACATTCAGTACTTC,CASSGWGVADENIQYF
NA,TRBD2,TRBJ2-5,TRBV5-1,TGCGCCAGCAGCTTGCAAGCGGGAGGGCAAGAGACCCAGTACTTC,CASSLQAGGQETQYF
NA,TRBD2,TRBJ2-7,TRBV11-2,TGTGCCAGCAGCGTGGGACTAGTCTCCGAGCAGTACTTC,CASSVGLVSEQYF
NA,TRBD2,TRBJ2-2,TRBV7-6,TGTGCCAGCAGCTTACTAGCGGGAGTCACCGGGGAGCTGTTTTTT,CASSLLAGVTGELFF
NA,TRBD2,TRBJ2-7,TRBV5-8,TGTGCCAGCAGCCGGAGGACTAGCCGAGTTTACGAGCAGTACTTC,CASSRRTSRVYEQYF
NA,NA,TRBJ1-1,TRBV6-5,TGTGCCAGCAGTTATTCCGACAGGGAAGCTTTCTTT,CASSYSDREAFF
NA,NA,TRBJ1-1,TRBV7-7,TGTGCCAGCAGCCCCGACAGTCTCTTT,CASSPDSLF
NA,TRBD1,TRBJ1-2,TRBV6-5,TGTGCCAGCAGTTACTCGACAGGGGGCTATGGCTACACCTTC,CASSYSTGGYGYTF
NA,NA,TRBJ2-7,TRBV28,TGTGCCAGCAGTTTCCTCTACGAGCAGTACTTC,CASSFLYEQYF
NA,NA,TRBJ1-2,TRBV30,TGTGCCTGGAGTGTACCGAGCTACTATGGCTACACCTTC,CAWSVPSYYGYTF
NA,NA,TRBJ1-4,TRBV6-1,TGTGCCAGCAGTGGCCTTCCGGACACGCGAAATGAAAAACTGTTTTTT,CASSGLPDTRNEKLFF
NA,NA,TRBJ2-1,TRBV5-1,TGCGCCAGCGGACAAAGTGGAAGGCAGTTCTTC,CASGQSGRQFF
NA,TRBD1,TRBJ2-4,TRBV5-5,TGTGCCAGCAGTATAATCGGGACAGGATCAACCAAAAACATTCAGTACTTC,CASSIIGTGSTKNIQYF
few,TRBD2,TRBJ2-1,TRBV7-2,TGTGCCAGCAGCTTTACTAGCGGGACCCATGAGCAGTTCTTC,CASSFTSGTHEQFF
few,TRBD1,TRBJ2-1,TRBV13,TGTGCCAGCAGCCCGGCCGGGACAGGGCTGCATGAGCAGTTCTTC,CASSPAGTGLHEQFF
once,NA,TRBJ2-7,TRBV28,TGTGCCAGCAGTTTATTGGGCGGGACCTCCGAGCAGTACTTC,CASSLLGGTSEQYF
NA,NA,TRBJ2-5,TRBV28,TGTGCCAGCAGTTCCAGAGGGGGGGGCCGTTCACTCCCTCGCCTCCAGGAGACCCAGTACTTC,CASSSRGGGRSLPRLQETQYF
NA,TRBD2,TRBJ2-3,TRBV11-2,TGTGCCAGCAGCTTAGTGGGATCACTAGCGGGACTGTATTCAGATACGCAGTATTTT,CASSLVGSLAGLYSDTQYF
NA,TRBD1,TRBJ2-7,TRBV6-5,TGTGCCAGCAGTAACTTAAGACAGGGTTTTTTCGAGCAGTACTTC,CASSNLRQGFFEQYF
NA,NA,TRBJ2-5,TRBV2,TGTGCCAGCAGTCCTTCCAGGGTAGAGACCCAGTACTTC,CASSPSRVETQYF
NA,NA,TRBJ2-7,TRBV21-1,TGTGCCAGCAGCAAAGGTGGCGGGAGCTCCTACGAGCAGTACTTC,CASSKGGGSSYEQYF
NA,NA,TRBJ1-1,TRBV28,TGTGCCAGCAGTTTAGCCCGTGGGGGGGACACTGAAGCTTTCTTT,CASSLARGGDTEAFF
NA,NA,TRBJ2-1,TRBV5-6,TGTGCCAGCAGCTTGGGCAGCTCCTACAATGAGCAGTTCTTC,CASSLGSSYNEQFF
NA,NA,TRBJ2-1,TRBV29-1,TGCAGCGTTGTTCCAGGGGTAGATGAGCAGTTCTTC,CSVVPGVDEQFF
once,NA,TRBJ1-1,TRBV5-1,TGCGCCAGCAGCCCCCTTAGGGTCGGGGACACTGAAGCCTTCTTT,CASSPLRVGDTEAFF
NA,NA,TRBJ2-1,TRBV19,TGTGCCAGTAGTAGCAAGAGCTCCTACAATGAGCAGTTCTTC,CASSSKSSYNEQFF
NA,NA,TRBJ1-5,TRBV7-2,TGTGCCAGCAGCTTGGCCCGCTATCAGCCCCAGCATTTT,CASSLARYQPQHF
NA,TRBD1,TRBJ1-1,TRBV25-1,TGTGCCAGCAGTGGAACAGGGGGCTGGGTTCCTGAAGCTTTCTTT,CASSGTGGWVPEAFF
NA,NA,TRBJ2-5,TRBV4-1,TGCGCCAGCAGCCTCCCTACGGGGAATCAAGAGACCCAGTACTTC,CASSLPTGNQETQYF
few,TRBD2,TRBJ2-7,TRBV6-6,TGTGCCAGCTCACGACTCGGGACTAGCGGATCCTACGAGCAGTACTTC,CASSRLGTSGSYEQYF